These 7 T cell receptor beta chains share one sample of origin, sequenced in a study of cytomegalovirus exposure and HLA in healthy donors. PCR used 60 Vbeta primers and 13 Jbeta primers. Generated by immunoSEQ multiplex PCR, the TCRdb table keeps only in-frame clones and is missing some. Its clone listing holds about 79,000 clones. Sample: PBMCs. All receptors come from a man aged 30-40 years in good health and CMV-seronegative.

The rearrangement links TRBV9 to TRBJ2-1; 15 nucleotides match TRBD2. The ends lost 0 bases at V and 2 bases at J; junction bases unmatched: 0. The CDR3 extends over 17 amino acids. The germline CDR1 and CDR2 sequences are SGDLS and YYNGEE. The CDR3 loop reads CASSVGTSGGAYNEQFF. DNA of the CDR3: TGTGCCAGCAGCGTAGGGACTAGCGGGGGGGCCTACAATGAGCAGTTCTTC.

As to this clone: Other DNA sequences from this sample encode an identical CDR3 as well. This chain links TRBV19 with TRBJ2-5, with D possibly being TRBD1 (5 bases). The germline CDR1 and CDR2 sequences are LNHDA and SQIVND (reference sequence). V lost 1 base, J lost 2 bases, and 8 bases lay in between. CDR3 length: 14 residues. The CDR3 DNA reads TGTGCCAGTAGTATAGGACAGAGTCAAGAGACCCAGTACTTC. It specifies CASSIGQSQETQYF.

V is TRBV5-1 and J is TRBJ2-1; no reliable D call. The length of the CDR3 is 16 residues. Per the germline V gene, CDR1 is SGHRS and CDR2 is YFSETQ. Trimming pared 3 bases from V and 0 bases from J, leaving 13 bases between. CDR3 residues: CASSSDPLYSYNEQFF. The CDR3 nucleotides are TGCGCCAGCAGCTCTGACCCACTATACTCCTACAATGAGCAGTTCTTC.

In nucleotides, the CDR3 is TGTGCCAGTAGTGCGCACCGGGACAGGGTTCAGCCCCAGCATTTT. Protein sequence: CASSAHRDRVQPQHF. The chain carries TRBV19 and TRBJ1-5; 9 positions match TRBD1. The CDR3 covers 15 residues. Trimming at V came to 5 bases and at J to 6 bases, leaving 8 bases not matched to a gene. Looked up from germline, CDR1 is LNHDA and CDR2 is SQIVND (reference sequence).

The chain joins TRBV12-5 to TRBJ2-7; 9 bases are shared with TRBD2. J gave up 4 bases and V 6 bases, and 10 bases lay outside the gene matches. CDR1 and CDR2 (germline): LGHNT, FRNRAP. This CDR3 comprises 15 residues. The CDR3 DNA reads TGTGCTAGTGGGTCCTTGGCGGGAGGGCCGTACGAGCAGTACTTC. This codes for CASGSLAGGPYEQYF.

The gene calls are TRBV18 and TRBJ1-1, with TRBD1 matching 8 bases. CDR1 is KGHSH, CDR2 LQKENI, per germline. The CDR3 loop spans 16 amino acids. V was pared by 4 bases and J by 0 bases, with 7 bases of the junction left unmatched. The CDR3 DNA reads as TGTGCCAGCTCACTCTTTACAGGGGGTATGAACACTGAAGCTTTCTTT. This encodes CASSLFTGGMNTEAFF.

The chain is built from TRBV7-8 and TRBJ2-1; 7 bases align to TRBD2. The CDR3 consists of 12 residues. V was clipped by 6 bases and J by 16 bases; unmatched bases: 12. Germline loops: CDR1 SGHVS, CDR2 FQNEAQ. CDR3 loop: CASRGGSPGYFF. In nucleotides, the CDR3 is TGTGCCAGCAGGGGGGGGTCCCCAGGGTACTTCTTC.